These T cell receptor beta chains were read from a single sample in a study of CD8 T cells in Susac syndrome. From the immunoSEQ multiplex PCR reads, TCRdb called clonotypes with MiXCR, one entry per CDR3 protein. The table has hundreds of thousands of distinct CDR3 sequences, roughly 85% seen once. The specimen sequenced was CD8+ T cells from PBMCs. The source is a human donor with multiple sclerosis. Each CDR3 is given with its conserved first and last residue. The order of the fields is V gene, CDR3 protein.

TRBV29-1 CSAEPPPPTGSDTQYF
TRBV6-2/TRBV6-3 CASSSPITTDTQYF
TRBV7-9 CASSLASGRHNEQFF
TRBV9 CASSVSGLLTYEQYF
TRBV20-1 CSARDLSGGITDTQYF
TRBV19 CASSMLAGVSEQFF
TRBV12-3/TRBV12-4 CASSYGSGPRAGNTIYF
TRBV29-1 CSVGLYNEQFF
TRBV12-3/TRBV12-4 CASAGDDGYTF
TRBV20-1 CSAKGTMKYGGYTF
TRBV20-1 CSARDRWLASDEQYF
TRBV20-1 CSASWDSGANVLTF